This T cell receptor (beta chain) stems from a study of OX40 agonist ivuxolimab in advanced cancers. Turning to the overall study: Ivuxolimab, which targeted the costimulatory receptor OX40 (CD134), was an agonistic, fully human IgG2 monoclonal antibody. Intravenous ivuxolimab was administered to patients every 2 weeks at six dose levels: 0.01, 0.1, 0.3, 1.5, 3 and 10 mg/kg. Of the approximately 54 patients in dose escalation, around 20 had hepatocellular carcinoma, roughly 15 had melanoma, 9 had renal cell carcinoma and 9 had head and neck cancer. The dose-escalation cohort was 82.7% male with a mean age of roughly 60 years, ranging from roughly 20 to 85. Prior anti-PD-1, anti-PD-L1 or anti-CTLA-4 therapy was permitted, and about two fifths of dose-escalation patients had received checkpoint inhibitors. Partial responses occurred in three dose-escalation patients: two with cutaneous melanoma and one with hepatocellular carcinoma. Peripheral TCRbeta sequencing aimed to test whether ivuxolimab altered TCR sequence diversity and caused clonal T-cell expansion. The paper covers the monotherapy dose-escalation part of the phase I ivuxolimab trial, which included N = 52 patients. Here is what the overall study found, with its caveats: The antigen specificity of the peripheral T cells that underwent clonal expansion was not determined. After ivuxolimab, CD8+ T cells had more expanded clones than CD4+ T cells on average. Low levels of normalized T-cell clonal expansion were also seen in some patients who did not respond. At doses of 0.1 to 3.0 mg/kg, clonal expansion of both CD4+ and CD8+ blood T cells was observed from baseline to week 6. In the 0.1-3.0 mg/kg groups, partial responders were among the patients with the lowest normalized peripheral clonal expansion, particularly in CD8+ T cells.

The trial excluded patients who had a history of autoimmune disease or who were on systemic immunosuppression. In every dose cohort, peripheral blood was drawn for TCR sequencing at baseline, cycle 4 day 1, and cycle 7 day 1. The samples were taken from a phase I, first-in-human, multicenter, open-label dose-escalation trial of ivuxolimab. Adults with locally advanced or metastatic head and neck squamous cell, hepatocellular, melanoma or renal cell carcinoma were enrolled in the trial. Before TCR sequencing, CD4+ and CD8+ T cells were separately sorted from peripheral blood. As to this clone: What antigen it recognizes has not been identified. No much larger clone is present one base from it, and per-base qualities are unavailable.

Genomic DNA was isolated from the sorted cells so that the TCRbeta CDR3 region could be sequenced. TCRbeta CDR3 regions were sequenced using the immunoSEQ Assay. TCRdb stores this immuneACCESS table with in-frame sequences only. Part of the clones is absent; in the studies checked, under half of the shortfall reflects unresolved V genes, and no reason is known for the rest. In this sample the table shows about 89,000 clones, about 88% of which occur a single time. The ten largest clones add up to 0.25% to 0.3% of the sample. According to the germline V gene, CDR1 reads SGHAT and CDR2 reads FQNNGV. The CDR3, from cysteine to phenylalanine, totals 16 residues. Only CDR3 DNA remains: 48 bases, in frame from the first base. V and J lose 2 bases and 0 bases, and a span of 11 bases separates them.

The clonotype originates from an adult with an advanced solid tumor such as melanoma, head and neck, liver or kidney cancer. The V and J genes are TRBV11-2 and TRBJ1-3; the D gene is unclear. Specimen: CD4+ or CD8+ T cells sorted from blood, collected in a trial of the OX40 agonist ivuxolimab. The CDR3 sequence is CASSLTRMNSGNTIYF. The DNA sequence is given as TGTGCCAGCAGCTTAACTCGGATGAACTCTGGAAACACCATATATTTT.